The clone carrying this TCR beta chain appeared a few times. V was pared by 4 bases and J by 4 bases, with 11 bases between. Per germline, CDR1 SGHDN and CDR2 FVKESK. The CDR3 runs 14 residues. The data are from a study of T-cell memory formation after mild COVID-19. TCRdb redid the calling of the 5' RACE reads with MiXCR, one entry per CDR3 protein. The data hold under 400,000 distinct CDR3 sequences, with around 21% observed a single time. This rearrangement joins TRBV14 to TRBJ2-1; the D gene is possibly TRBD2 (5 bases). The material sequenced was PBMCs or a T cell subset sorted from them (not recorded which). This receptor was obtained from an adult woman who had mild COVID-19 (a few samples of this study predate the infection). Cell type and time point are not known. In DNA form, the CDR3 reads TGTGCCAGCAGCCCGAAGTCGGGGTACAATGAGCAGTTCTTC. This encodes CASSPKSGYNEQFF.